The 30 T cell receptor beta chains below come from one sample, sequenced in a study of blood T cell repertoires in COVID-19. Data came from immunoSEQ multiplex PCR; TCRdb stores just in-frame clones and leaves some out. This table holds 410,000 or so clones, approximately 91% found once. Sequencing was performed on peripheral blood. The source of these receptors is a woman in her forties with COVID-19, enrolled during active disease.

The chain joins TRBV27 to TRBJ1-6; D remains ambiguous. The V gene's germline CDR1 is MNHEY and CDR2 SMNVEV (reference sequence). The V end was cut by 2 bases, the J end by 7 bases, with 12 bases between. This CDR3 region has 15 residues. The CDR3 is CASSLRGFGNSPLHF. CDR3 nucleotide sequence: TGTGCCAGCAGTTTAAGAGGGTTCGGAAATTCACCCCTCCACTTT.

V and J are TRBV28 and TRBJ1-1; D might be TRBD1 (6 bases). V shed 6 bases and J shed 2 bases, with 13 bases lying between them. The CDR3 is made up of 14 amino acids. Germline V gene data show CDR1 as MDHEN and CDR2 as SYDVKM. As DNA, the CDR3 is TGTGCCAGCAGCGGAGGGGGGGTAAACACTGAAGCTTTCTTT. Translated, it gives CASSGGGVNTEAFF.

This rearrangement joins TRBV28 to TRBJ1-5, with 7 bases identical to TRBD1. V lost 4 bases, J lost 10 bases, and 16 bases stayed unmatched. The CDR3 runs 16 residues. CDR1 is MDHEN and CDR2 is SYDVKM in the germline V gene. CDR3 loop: CASSSHRDSPRKPQHF. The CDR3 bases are TGTGCCAGCAGTTCCCACCGGGACAGCCCTAGGAAACCCCAGCATTTT.

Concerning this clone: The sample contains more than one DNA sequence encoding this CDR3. The CDR3 region has the DNA TGTGCCAGCAGCTTGGCCTATGGGAGAGGACAGCCCCAGCATTTT. The encoded protein is CASSLAYGRGQPQHF. This rearrangement joins TRBV5-6 to TRBJ1-5; D uncertain. With 0 bases removed from V and 7 bases from J, the gap between germline ends came to 14 bases. The germline gives CDR1 SGHDT, CDR2 YYEEEE. The CDR3 contains 15 residues.

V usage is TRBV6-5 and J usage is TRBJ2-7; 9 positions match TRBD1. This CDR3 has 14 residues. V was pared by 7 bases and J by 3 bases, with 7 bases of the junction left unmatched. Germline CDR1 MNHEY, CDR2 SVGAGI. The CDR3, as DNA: TGTGCCAGCAACAAGGACAGGGGAGACTACGAGCAGTACTTC. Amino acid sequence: CASNKDRGDYEQYF.

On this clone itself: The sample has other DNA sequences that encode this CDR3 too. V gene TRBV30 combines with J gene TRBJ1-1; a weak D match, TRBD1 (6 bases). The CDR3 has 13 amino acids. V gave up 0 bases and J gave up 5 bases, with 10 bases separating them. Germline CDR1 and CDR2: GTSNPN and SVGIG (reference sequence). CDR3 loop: CAWSVGGGTEAFF. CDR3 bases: TGTGCCTGGAGTGTAGGGGGGGGAACTGAAGCTTTCTTT.

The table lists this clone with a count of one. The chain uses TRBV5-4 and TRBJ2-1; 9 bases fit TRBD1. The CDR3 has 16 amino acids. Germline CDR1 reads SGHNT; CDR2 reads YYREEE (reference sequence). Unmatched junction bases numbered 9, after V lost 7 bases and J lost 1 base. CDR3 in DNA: TGTGCCAGCTCCACCGGGACAGGGAGTTCCTACAATGAGCAGTTCTTC. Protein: CASSTGTGSSYNEQFF. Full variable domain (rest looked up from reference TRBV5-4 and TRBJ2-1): ETGVTQSPTHLIKTRGQQVTLRCSSQSGHNTVSWYQQALGQGPQFIFQYYREEENGRGNFPPRFSGLQFPNYSSELNVNALELDDSALYLCASSTGTGSSYNEQFFGPGTRLTVL.

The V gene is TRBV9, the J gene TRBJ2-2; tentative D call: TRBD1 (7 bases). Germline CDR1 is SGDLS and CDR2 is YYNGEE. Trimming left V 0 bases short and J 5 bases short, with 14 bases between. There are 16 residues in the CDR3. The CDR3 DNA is TGTGCCAGCAGCGTAGTTCTGACAGGGAGGACCGGGGAGCTGTTTTTT. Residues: CASSVVLTGRTGELFF.

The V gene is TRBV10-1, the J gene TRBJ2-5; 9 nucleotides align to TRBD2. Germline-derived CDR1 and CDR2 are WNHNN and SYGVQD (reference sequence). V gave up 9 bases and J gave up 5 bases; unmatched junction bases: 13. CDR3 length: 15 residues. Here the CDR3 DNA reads TGCGCCAGAAATGATAGCGGGAGTCGGAGGGAGACCCAGTACTTC. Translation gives CARNDSGSRRETQYF.

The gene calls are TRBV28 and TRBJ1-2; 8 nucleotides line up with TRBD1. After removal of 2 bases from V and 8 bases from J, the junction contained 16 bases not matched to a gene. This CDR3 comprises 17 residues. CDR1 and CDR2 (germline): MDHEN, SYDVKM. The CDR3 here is CASSLGYTGTGLTGYTF. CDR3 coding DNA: TGTGCCAGCAGTTTAGGGTACACCGGGACAGGTCTTACCGGCTACACCTTC.

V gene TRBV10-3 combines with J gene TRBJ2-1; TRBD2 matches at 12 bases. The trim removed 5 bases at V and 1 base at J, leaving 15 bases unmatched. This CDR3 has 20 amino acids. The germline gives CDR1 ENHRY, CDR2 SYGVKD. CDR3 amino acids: CAISKSGRLAGVESYNEQFF. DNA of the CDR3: TGTGCCATCAGTAAATCAGGTAGACTAGCGGGAGTAGAATCCTACAATGAGCAGTTCTTC.

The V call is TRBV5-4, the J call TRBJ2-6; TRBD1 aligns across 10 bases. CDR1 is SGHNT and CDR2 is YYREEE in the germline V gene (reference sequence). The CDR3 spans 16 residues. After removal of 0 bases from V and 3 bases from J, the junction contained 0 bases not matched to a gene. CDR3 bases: TGTGCCAGCAGCTTGGGGGACAGGGGTGGGGCCAACGTCCTGACTTTC. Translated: CASSLGDRGGANVLTF. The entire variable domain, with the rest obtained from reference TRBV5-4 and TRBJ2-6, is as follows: ETGVTQSPTHLIKTRGQQVTLRCSSQSGHNTVSWYQQALGQGPQFIFQYYREEENGRGNFPPRFSGLQFPNYSSELNVNALELDDSALYLCASSLGDRGGANVLTFGAGSRLTVL.

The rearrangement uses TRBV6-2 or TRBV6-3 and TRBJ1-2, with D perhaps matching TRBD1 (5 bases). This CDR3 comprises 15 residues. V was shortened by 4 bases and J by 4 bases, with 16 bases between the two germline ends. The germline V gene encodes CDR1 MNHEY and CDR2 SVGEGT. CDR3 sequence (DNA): TGTGCCAGCAGTTCCAGGGCCCCGGGCGCCTATGGCTACACCTTC. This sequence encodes CASSSRAPGAYGYTF.

The CDR3 reads CASSPTSINYGYTF. DNA for the CDR3: TGTGCCAGCAGCCCCACCTCTATCAACTATGGCTACACCTTC. The chain carries TRBV7-8 and TRBJ1-2; D remains ambiguous. Trimming took off 5 bases at V and 2 bases at J, with 12 bases between the two ends. In germline, CDR1 is SGHVS, CDR2 FQNEAQ. The CDR3 sequence is 14 residues long.

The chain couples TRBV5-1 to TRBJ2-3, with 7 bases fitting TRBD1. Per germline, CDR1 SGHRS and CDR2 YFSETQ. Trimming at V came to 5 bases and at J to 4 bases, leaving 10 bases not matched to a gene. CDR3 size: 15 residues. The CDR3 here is CASSYTGQEADTQYF. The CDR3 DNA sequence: TGCGCCAGCAGTTACACCGGACAGGAGGCAGATACGCAGTATTTT. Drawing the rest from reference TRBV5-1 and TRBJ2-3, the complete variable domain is KAGVTQTPRYLIKTRGQQVTLSCSPISGHRSVSWYQQTPGQGLQFLFEYFSETQRNKGNFPGRFSGRQFSNSRSEMNVSTLELGDSALYLCASSYTGQEADTQYFGPGTRLTVL.

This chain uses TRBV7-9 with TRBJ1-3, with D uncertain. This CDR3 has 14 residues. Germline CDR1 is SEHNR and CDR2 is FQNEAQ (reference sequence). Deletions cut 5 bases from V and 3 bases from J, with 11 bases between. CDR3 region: CASSPREGGNTIYF. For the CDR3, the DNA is TGTGCCAGCAGCCCCCGCGAGGGTGGAAACACCATATATTTT.

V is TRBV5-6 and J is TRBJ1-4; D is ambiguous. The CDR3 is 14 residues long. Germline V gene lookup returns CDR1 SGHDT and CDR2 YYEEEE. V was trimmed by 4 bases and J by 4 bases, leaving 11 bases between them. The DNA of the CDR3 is TGTGCCAGCAGCGTCCGGGTCCATAATGAAAAACTGTTTTTT. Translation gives CASSVRVHNEKLFF.

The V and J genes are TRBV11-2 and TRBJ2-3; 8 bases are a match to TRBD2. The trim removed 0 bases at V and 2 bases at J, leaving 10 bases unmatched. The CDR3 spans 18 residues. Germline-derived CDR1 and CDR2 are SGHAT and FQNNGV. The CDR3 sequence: CASSLEREGPRVTDTQYF. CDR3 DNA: TGTGCCAGCAGCTTAGAACGGGAGGGCCCTCGGGTCACAGATACGCAGTATTTT.

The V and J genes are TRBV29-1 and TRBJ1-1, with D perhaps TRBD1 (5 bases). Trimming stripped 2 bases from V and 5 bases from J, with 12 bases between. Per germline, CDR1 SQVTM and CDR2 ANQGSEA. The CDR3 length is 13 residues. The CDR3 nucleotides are TGCAGCGTTGAATCATGGGGGGGGACTGAAGCTTTCTTT. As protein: CSVESWGGTEAFF. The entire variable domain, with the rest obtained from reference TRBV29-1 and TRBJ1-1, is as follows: SAVISQKPSRDICQRGTSLTIQCQVDSQVTMMFWYRQQPGQSLTLIATANQGSEATYESGFVIDKFPISRPNLTFSTLTVSNMSPEDSSIYLCSVESWGGTEAFFGQGTRLTVV.

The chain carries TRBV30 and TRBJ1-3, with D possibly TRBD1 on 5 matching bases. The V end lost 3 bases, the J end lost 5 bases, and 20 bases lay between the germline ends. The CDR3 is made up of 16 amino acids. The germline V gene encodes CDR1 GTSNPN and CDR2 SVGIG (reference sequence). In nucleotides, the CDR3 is TGTGCCTGGAGATTTCGGGCGGGGCTTTGGAGAAACACCATATATTTT. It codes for CAWRFRAGLWRNTIYF.

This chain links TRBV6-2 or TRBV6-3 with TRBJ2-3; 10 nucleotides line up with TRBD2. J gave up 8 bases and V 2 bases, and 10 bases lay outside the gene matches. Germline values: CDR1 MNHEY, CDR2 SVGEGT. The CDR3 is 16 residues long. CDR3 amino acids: CASSYPGTSAAGTQYF. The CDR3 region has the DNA TGTGCCAGCAGTTACCCAGGGACTAGCGCTGCCGGTACGCAGTATTTT.

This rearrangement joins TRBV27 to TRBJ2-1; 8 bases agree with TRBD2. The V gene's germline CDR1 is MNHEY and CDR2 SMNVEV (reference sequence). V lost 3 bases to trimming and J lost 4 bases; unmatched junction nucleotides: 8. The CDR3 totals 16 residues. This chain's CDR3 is CASSFFQRGRYNEQFF. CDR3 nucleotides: TGTGCCAGCAGTTTTTTTCAGCGGGGGCGGTACAATGAGCAGTTCTTC.

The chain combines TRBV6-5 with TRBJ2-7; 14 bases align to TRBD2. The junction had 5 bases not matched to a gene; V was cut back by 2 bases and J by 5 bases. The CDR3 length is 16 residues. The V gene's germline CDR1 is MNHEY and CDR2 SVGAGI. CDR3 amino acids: CASSYRTGLAGDEQYF. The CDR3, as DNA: TGTGCCAGCAGTTACCGCACGGGACTAGCGGGAGACGAGCAGTACTTC.

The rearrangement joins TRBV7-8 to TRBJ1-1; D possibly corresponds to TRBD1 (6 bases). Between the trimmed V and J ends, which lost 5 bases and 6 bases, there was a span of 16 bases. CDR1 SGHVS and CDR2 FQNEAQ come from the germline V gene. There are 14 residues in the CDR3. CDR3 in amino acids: CASSPARGGPEAFF. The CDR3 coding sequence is TGTGCCAGCAGCCCGGCGAGGGGGGGACCTGAAGCTTTCTTT.

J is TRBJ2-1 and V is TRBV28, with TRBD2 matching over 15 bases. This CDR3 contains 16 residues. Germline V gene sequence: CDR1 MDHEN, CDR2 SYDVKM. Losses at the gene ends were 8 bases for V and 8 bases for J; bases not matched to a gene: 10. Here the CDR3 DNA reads TGTGCCAGCCGGACTAGCGGGGGGGCCGTCCTCCATGAGCAGTTCTTC. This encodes CASRTSGGAVLHEQFF.

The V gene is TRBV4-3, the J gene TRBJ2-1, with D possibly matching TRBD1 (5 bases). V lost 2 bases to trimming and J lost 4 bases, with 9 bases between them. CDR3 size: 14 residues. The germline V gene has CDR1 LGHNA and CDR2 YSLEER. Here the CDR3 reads CASSQRTKYNEQFF. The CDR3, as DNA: TGCGCCAGCAGCCAAAGGACAAAGTACAATGAGCAGTTCTTC.

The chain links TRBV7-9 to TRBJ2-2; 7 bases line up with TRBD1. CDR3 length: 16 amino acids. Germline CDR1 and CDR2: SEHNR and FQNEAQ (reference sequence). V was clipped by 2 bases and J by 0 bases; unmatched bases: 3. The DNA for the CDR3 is TGTGCCAGCAGCTTACTCGGACAGGCGAACACCGGGGAGCTGTTTTTT. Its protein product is CASSLLGQANTGELFF.

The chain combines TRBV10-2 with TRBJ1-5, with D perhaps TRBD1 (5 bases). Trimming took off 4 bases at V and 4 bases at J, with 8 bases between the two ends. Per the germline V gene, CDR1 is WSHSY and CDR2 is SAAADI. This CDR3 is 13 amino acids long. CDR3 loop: CASSGQRNQPQHF. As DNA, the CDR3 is TGCGCCAGCAGTGGACAGAGAAATCAGCCCCAGCATTTT.

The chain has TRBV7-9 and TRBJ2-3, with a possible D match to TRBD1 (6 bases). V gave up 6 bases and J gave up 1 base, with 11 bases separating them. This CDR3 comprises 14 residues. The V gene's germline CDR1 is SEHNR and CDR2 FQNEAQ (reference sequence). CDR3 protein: CASSSPGGTDTQYF. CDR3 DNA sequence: TGTGCCAGCAGTTCACCAGGGGGCACAGATACGCAGTATTTT. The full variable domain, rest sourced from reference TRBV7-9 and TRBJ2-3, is DTGVSQNPRHKITKRGQNVTFRCDPISEHNRLYWYRQTLGQGPEFLTYFQNEAQLEKSRLLSDRFSAERPKGSFSTLEIQRTEQGDSAMYLCASSSPGGTDTQYFGPGTRLTVL.

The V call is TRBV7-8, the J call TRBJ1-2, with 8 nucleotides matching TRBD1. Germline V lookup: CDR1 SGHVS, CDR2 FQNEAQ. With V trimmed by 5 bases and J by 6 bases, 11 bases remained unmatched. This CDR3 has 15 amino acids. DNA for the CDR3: TGTGCCAGCAGCCCCGACTTCAGGGGGCGGGATGGCTACACCTTC. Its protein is CASSPDFRGRDGYTF.